This T cell receptor (beta chain) was recorded in a study of response to subunit inactivated influenza vaccine. For this clonotype: The antigen remains undetermined.

Trimming left V 3 bases short and J 4 bases short, with 16 bases between. CDR1 and CDR2 from the germline V gene are DFQATT and SNEGSKA (reference sequence). This CDR3 has 14 residues. Findings and caveats of the study: Each seasonal flu vaccination may recruit only limited new T cells, authors suggested.

TCRdb itself ran the RT-PCR reads through MiXCR, one entry per CDR3 protein. Among more than 600,000 distinct CDR3 sequences, around a sixth were seen once, and the ten largest hold 9.5% to 13%. This clonotype was obtained from a man between 50 and 59 years old who received an inactivated influenza vaccine. The sample was PBMCs from blood, taken 5 days after vaccination. This rearrangement joins TRBV20-1 to TRBJ2-7, with D perhaps matching TRBD1 or TRBD2 (5 bases each). The CDR3 protein is CSASGRTREYEQYF. The CDR3 nucleotides read TGCAGTGCTAGCGGGCGGACCAGGGAGTACGAGCAGTACTTC.